Below, 10 T cell receptor beta chains from the same sample are listed, as sequenced in a study of monozygotic twins with inflammatory bowel disease. From the 5' RACE reads, TCRdb lists one entry per CDR3 protein and no DNA. Its clone listing holds over 150,000 distinct CDR3 sequences. The specimen was blood. The source of these receptors is a human donor with ulcerative colitis or Crohn's disease, or a healthy co-twin of an affected twin (not recorded which).

The V gene is TRBV12-3 or TRBV12-4, the J gene TRBJ1-1; TCRdb's assignment of TRBD1 cannot be checked, as there is no DNA. CDR3 length: 14 amino acids. The CDR3 sequence: CASNPSGKGAEAFF.

V gene TRBV21-1 combines with J gene TRBJ2-5; TCRdb proposes TRBD1, but this gene call is untestable without DNA. TRBV21-1 is a known pseudogene. The CDR3 has 15 amino acids. The CDR3 sequence: CASSKARRGPETQYF.

V is TRBV5-1 and J is TRBJ2-7. CDR3 length: 13 amino acids. The germline gives CDR1 SGHRS, CDR2 YFSETQ. CDR3 in amino acids: CASSLGDDYEQYF.

This chain joins TRBV4-2 and TRBJ1-1. The length of the CDR3 is 13 residues. From germline, CDR1 is LGHNA and CDR2 YNFKEQ. The CDR3 loop reads CASSLGSRTEAFF.

J is TRBJ2-7 and V is TRBV5-1; with no DNA, the TCRdb D assignment of TRBD2 cannot be verified. Germline V gene sequence: CDR1 SGHRS, CDR2 YFSETQ. The CDR3 extends over 16 amino acids. Here the CDR3 reads CASSLVSSGNPYEQYF.

The chain uses TRBV7-7 and TRBJ2-7; TCRdb's assignment of TRBD1 cannot be checked, as there is no DNA. The CDR3 contains 15 residues. In germline, CDR1 is SSHAT, CDR2 FNYEAQ (reference sequence). CDR3 sequence reads: CASSLDPLHSYEQYF.

The chain carries TRBV20-1 and TRBJ2-5; TCRdb selects TRBD2, and the lack of DNA leaves this call unchecked. The CDR3 is 13 amino acids. Germline loops: CDR1 DFQATT, CDR2 SNEGSKA (reference sequence). The CDR3 region is CSSPAGVGETQYF.

The rearrangement joins TRBV7-9 to TRBJ1-2; TCRdb lists TRBD1, though no DNA is available to test this call. Looked up from germline, CDR1 is SEHNR and CDR2 is FQNEAQ (reference sequence). This CDR3 region has 15 residues. This CDR3 reads CASSSPTGALWGYTF.

The chain combines TRBV5-5 with TRBJ1-1. In germline, CDR1 is SGHKS, CDR2 YYEKEE (reference sequence). The CDR3 consists of 17 residues. The CDR3: CASSLRQNGWWGTEAFF.

The chain recombines TRBV2 with TRBJ2-7; the D gene TCRdb calls, TRBD1, cannot be checked with no DNA. Germline V gives CDR1 SNHLY, CDR2 FYNNEI. The CDR3 spans 13 residues. The CDR3 region is CASSEGQASEQYF.